These T cell receptor beta chains were read from a single sample in a study of STAT5B mutations in CD4+ large granular lymphocyte leukemia. Profiled with immunoSEQ multiplex PCR; TCRdb holds only in-frame clones, not every one. The table includes around 35,000 clones, roughly four fifths detected once. The source material was CD4+ T cells from blood buffy coats. The receptors stem from a human donor in good health. CDR3s include the opening cysteine and the closing phenylalanine or tryptophan. Fields, in order: J gene, V gene, D gene, clone size, CDR3 DNA, CDR3 protein. A D gene is named only where the DNA matches it firmly. Clone size is not always given. Where it is, it says once, few, many or a class for expanded clones.

>TRBJ2-3|TRBV7-2|TRBD1|.
TGTGCCAGCAGCCCCCAGACAGGGTTCACAGATACGCAGTATTTT
CASSPQTGFTDTQYF
>TRBJ2-1|TRBV11-2|TRBD2|.
TGTGCCAGCAGCCCAAGACTAGCGGGAGGGACTAGCTACAATGAGCAGTTCTTC
CASSPRLAGGTSYNEQFF
>TRBJ2-1|TRBV7-6|.|few
TGTGCCAGCAAAAGGGGCAGGACAAACAATGAGCAGTTCTTC
CASKRGRTNNEQFF
>TRBJ2-2|TRBV5-1|.|.
TGCGCCAGTGGTGTGGGGGCTTCGAACACCGGGGAGCTGTTTTTT
CASGVGASNTGELFF
>TRBJ2-1|TRBV11-2|.|.
TGTGCCAGCAGCGAAATTATGTCCTACAATGAGCAGTTCTTC
CASSEIMSYNEQFF
>TRBJ1-1|TRBV5-6|.|few
TGTGCCAGCAGCTTCTTCCTGAACACTGAAGCTTTCTTT
CASSFFLNTEAFF
>TRBJ2-5|TRBV5-1|TRBD2|.
TGCGCCAGCAGCCTGTCTAGCGGGGGGGCAGCAGAGACCCAGTACTTC
CASSLSSGGAAETQYF
>TRBJ2-1|TRBV21-1|.|.
TGTGCCAGCAAGGGGCCCGGACCTGCCTACAATGAGCAGTTCTTC
CASKGPGPAYNEQFF
>TRBJ2-7|TRBV30|.|.
TGTGCCTGGCGTCGGGGATCCCTCTACGAGCAGTACTTC
CAWRRGSLYEQYF
>TRBJ2-5|TRBV19|TRBD1|.
TGTGCCAGTAGTAAAAGACAGGGGTGGCCGGAGACCCAGTACTTC
CASSKRQGWPETQYF
>TRBJ2-3|TRBV27|TRBD2|once
TGTGCCAGCAGTCATAAGAACGCTAGGACTAGCTCCCTCACAGATACGCAGTATTTT
CASSHKNARTSSLTDTQYF
>TRBJ1-6|TRBV10-3|.|.
TGTGCCATCAGTGTAGGGGGGAATTCACCCCTCCACTTT
CAISVGGNSPLHF
>TRBJ2-3|TRBV6-5|TRBD1|.
TGTGCCAGCAGCATTGGACAGGACCGGGATACGCAGTATTTT
CASSIGQDRDTQYF
>TRBJ1-1|TRBV14|.|few
TGTGCCAGCAGCCAAGGTGGAAGGGGAGCTTTCTTT
CASSQGGRGAFF
>TRBJ1-2|TRBV25-1|.|.
TGTGCTCTCCCGTCCGGGCAAGGCTACACCTTC
CALPSGQGYTF
>TRBJ1-2|TRBV2|.|.
TGTGCCAGCAGGAGGGACGGACAATATGGCTACACCTTC
CASRRDGQYGYTF
>TRBJ1-2|TRBV5-6|.|.
TGTGCCAGCAGCTTGGGGGCCGCTGGCTATGGCTACACCTTC
CASSLGAAGYGYTF
>TRBJ2-5|TRBV5-6|.|.
TGTGCCAGCAGCCACAATACCCGGGGGGAGACCCAGTACTTC
CASSHNTRGETQYF
>TRBJ2-7|TRBV5-5|.|.
TGTGCCAGCAGCTTGCTGGGCTACGAGCAGTACTTC
CASSLLGYEQYF
>TRBJ2-1|TRBV7-9|TRBD2|.
TGTGCCAGCAGCTCAGCGGGAGGGGTTACCGATGAGCAGTTCTTC
CASSSAGGVTDEQFF
>TRBJ2-3|TRBV5-6|.|.
TGTGCCAGCAGCTTGGCCTACTCCGGCAGGGATACGCAGTATTTT
CASSLAYSGRDTQYF
>TRBJ1-4|TRBV30|.|few
TGTGCCGGAACCGGGAGGTTTAGTGAAAAACTGTTTTTT
CAGTGRFSEKLFF
>TRBJ1-4|TRBV7-9|TRBD1|few
TGTGCCAGCAGCAAGTTCAGGGGGACAAGTAATGAAAAACTGTTTTTT
CASSKFRGTSNEKLFF
>TRBJ1-1|TRBV27|TRBD1|once
TGTGCCAGCCGGGACAGAAGCATGAACACTGAAGCTTTCTTT
CASRDRSMNTEAFF
>TRBJ1-1|TRBV5-5|.|.
TGTGCCAGCAGCTTTGGCCCGCGGGGGGACACTGAAGCTTTCTTT
CASSFGPRGDTEAFF
>TRBJ2-1|TRBV6-1|TRBD2|.
TGTGCCAGCACAACGGGACTAGCGGACTACAATGAGCAGTTCTTC
CASTTGLADYNEQFF
>TRBJ1-2|TRBV7-9|.|.
TGTGCCAGCAGCTTAGATCTCTATGGCTACACCTTC
CASSLDLYGYTF
>TRBJ2-7|TRBV27|TRBD2|.
TGTGCCAGCAGTTTATCTGGCGGGGGGGCAAGCTCCTACGAGCAGTACTTC
CASSLSGGGASSYEQYF
>TRBJ2-5|TRBV7-2|.|.
TGTGCCAGCAGCAGCACCGGGACAATGACGGAGACCCAGTACTTC
CASSSTGTMTETQYF
>TRBJ1-2|TRBV19|.|.
TGTGCCAGCGGAGGGTGGGCTAACTATGGCTACACCTTC
CASGGWANYGYTF
>TRBJ2-3|TRBV5-4|TRBD2|.
TGTGCCAGCAGGCGGACGGGGGGGAGGGGCACAGATACGCAGTATTTT
CASRRTGGRGTDTQYF
>TRBJ1-2|TRBV11-1|.|.
TGTGCCAGCAGCCCGAGTCCAGGGACCTATGGCTACACCTTC
CASSPSPGTYGYTF
>TRBJ1-1|TRBV11-3|.|.
TGTGCCAGCAGCTTGGGGATGGTGAACACTGAAGCTTTCTTT
CASSLGMVNTEAFF
>TRBJ1-5|TRBV30|.|few
TGTGCCTGGAGCCGGGACAAAAATCAGCCCCAGCATTTT
CAWSRDKNQPQHF
>TRBJ2-5|TRBV7-9|.|.
TGTGCCAGCAGCTTAGAAGAGGGGCGAGAGACCCAGTACTTC
CASSLEEGRETQYF
>TRBJ1-5|TRBV30|TRBD1|.
TGTGCCTGGGGGGACAGTAGCAATCAGCCCCAGCATTTT
CAWGDSSNQPQHF
>TRBJ2-7|TRBV11-2|TRBD1|.
TGTGCCAGCAGCCTTGGGACAGGGAACTACGAGCAGTACTTC
CASSLGTGNYEQYF
>TRBJ1-1|TRBV13|.|.
TGTGCCAGCAGTCACAGGGAATACACTGAAGCTTTCTTT
CASSHREYTEAFF
>TRBJ2-7|TRBV28|.|once
TGTGCCAGCAGTCTCGGGAGACCCTACGAGCAGTACTTC
CASSLGRPYEQYF
>TRBJ1-1|TRBV30|.|.
TGTGCCTGGAGTTTTTCCACTGAAGCTTTCTTT
CAWSFSTEAFF
>TRBJ2-7|TRBV30|TRBD2|once
TGTGCCTGGAACCGGGGGCTAGCGGGATCCTACGAGCAGTACTTC
CAWNRGLAGSYEQYF
>TRBJ1-4|TRBV19|TRBD1|.
TGTGCCAGTAGTGAGTCAGGGGGAAATGAAAAACTGTTTTTT
CASSESGGNEKLFF
>TRBJ2-5|TRBV7-7|TRBD1|.
TGTGCCAGCACCCTAGGGGGCGGCGAGGTAGGAGAGACCCAGTACTTC
CASTLGGGEVGETQYF
>TRBJ1-2|TRBV7-2|TRBD1|.
TGTGCCAGCAGCTTAGACAGGGGCTACTATGGCTACACCTTC
CASSLDRGYYGYTF
>TRBJ2-2|TRBV4-2|TRBD2|.
TGTGCCAGCAGCCACGGACTAGCGGGAGGCGGGGAGCTGTTTTTT
CASSHGLAGGGELFF